This section outlines one TCR beta chain sequence together with its context. V was shortened by 3 bases and J by 6 bases, with 9 bases between the two germline ends. This CDR3 is built from 12 residues. Per the germline V gene, CDR1 is GTSNPN and CDR2 is SVGIG (reference sequence). The sorted conventional CD4+ T cells were CD25-low and CD127-high, with genomic DNA sequenced. The source of the sample is a study of regulatory and conventional T cells in RAG deficiency. Using immunoSEQ multiplex PCR, the repertoire was profiled, and TCRdb retains in-frame clones only, with some absent. This repertoire shows some 21,000 clones, about 92% found once; its top ten account for approximately 0.67%. These sequences were also reported in another study, on regulatory T cells. From that paper: The primer mix had 52 TRBV and 13 TRBJ primers.

The receptor was isolated from a human donor in good health. The material sequenced was CD4+ T cells sorted from blood. V usage is TRBV30 and J usage is TRBJ2-4; D is unclear. The CDR3 nucleotides read TGTGCCTGGAGAGACCAGCGAAACATTCAGTACTTC. Translating gives CAWRDQRNIQYF.